The T cell receptor beta chain described here comes from a study of blood T cells in healthy people across ages. Using a J-beta primer mix together with a sample-barcoded 5' primer, a second PCR was run for roughly 7 to 12 cycles. Researchers report that each sample yielded at least 3 million CDR3-containing paired-end reads. TCRdb re-called the 5' RACE reads through MiXCR, storing one row per CDR3 protein. Of about 800,000 distinct CDR3 sequences detected, more than 20% appear once; the ten largest clones hold under 4.5%. The CDR3 extends over 14 amino acids. CDR1 is SGDLS and CDR2 is YYNGEE in the germline V gene. The V end lost 0 bases, the J end lost 2 bases, and 7 bases lay between the germline ends. This clonotype has a handful of counts. This sample also belongs to another study, concerning T cells of mothers and their children.

The sequencing sample was made of blood. The chain combines TRBV9 with TRBJ2-3; D unclear. The TCR originated in a boy younger than 18 in good health. CDR3 DNA sequence: TGTGCCAGCAGCGTAGCGCGGAACACAGATACGCAGTATTTT. This codes for CASSVARNTDTQYF. Complete variable domain (other parts from reference TRBV9 and TRBJ2-3): DSGVTQTPKHLITATGQRVTLRCSPRSGDLSVYWYQQSLDQGLQFLIQYYNGEERAKGNILERFSAQQFPDLHSELNLSSLELGDSALYFCASSVARNTDTQYFGPGTRLTVL.